A selection of T cell receptor beta chains follows, all from one sample in a study of identical twins. TCRdb called the 5' RACE reads again in MiXCR, with one record for every CDR3 protein. The table includes 200,000 to 250,000 distinct CDR3 sequences, 5.5% to 7% detected once. These same records also appear under a second study, on yellow fever vaccine responses in identical twins.

Sequences were obtained from memory (CD45RO+) T cells sorted from blood. The origin of the receptors is a woman aged 18-29 years in good health. Both conserved end residues are part of each CDR3. The D gene is left open where the match is weak. Rows give clone size only sometimes, using once, few, many, or a class for an expanded clone.

TRBD1	18	TRBV7-3	TRBJ1-5	few	TGTGCCAGCAGCTGTAAGGGGGGGACAGGGTGGAGCAATCAGCCCCAGCATTTT	CASSCKGGTGWSNQPQHF
.	14	TRBV2	TRBJ1-4	.	TGTGCCAGCAGGCCGGACGGCAAAGTAGAAAAACTGTTTTTT	CASRPDGKVEKLFF
TRBD1	14	TRBV12-3/TRBV12-4	TRBJ1-5	many	TGTGCCAGCAGCCAGGGACAGCCAAATCAGCCCCAGCATTTT	CASSQGQPNQPQHF
TRBD1	16	TRBV4-1	TRBJ1-6	many	TGCGCCAGCAGCCAAGATGGACAGGGAAAGAATTCACCCCTCCACTTT	CASSQDGQGKNSPLHF
TRBD2	15	TRBV3-1	TRBJ2-1	many	TGTGCCAGCAGCCCCCGGGAGGGGCAACGATATGAGCAGTTCTTC	CASSPREGQRYEQFF
TRBD2	14	TRBV9	TRBJ2-1	many	TGTGCCAGCAGCGCCGAGCGGGAGTTGTATGAGCAGTTCTTC	CASSAERELYEQFF
.	11	TRBV4-1	TRBJ2-3	few	TGCGCCAGCAGCCAAGGCTCTACGCAGTATTTT	CASSQGSTQYF
.	13	TRBV5-6	TRBJ2-3	.	TGTGCCAGCAGGGGCGGCTACACAGATACGCAGTATTTT	CASRGGYTDTQYF
.	13	TRBV11-2	TRBJ2-1	few	TGTGCCAGCAGCTTGGAAACCTTCAATGAGCAGTTCTTC	CASSLETFNEQFF
.	15	TRBV28	TRBJ2-5	.	TGTGCCAGCATGGGCGGTGGGCAGAGCCAAGAGACCCAGTACTTC	CASMGGGQSQETQYF
TRBD2	16	TRBV15	TRBJ2-5	few	TGTGCCACCAGCAGAGATCCTCGCGGGGGTCAAGAGACCCAGTACTTC	CATSRDPRGGQETQYF
.	15	TRBV25-1	TRBJ2-1	many	TGTGCCAGCAGTGACCCGGGACACTCTTGGAATGAGCAGTTCTTC	CASSDPGHSWNEQFF
.	15	TRBV11-2	TRBJ2-7	many	TGTGCCAGCAGATCCGGGACATCGAGCTCCTACGAGCAGCACTTC	CASRSGTSSSYEQHF
TRBD2	15	TRBV27	TRBJ2-3	many	TGTGCCAGCAGGGATAGCGGGTTTGGAAAAGATACGCAGTATTTT	CASRDSGFGKDTQYF